This TCR beta chain appears in the sequencing data of a study of regulatory T cells in long-lasting Graves disease. About the study: The criterion for persistent Graves' disease was over 5 years of antithyroid drugs with positive TSH receptor antibodies.

Time point specified: persistent/refractory GD, antithyroid drugs over 5 years with positive TRAb. RNA from PBMCs was the source of the TCR library. The CDR3 length is 16 residues. Per the germline V gene, CDR1 is LNHDA and CDR2 is SQIVND (reference sequence). V gave up 1 base and J gave up 0 bases, with 9 bases separating them. Construction of TCR beta libraries relied on iRepertoire HTBI primers and on Arm-PCR targeting CDR3 regions. Original analysis: Samples revealed around 56 TRBV and 14 TRBJ segments. TCRdb called the multiplex PCR reads again in MiXCR, with one record for every CDR3 protein. TCRdb, not the original authors, processed these V and J calls. The sample consists of approximately 440,000 distinct CDR3 sequences, around 20% of them appearing once. Overall study results and limits: It is possible that accuracy was reduced by the small size of the sample.

This clonotype was seen a few times. Its antigen is not identified. The J gene is TRBJ2-2, the V gene TRBV19; D gene uncertain. The TCR sequence derives from a female donor with Graves disease. The material sequenced was peripheral blood mononuclear cells (PBMCs), taken when the disease was refractory, from a patient treated with antithyroid drugs. The chain's CDR3 is CASSIASGANTGELFF. The CDR3 coding sequence is TGTGCCAGTAGTATAGCCTCGGGCGCGAACACCGGGGAGCTGTTTTTT.